This T cell receptor beta chain was observed in a study of response to subunit inactivated influenza vaccine. TCRdb called the RT-PCR reads again in MiXCR, with one record for every CDR3 protein. The sample yields over 650,000 distinct CDR3 sequences, around 20% seen once. This clonotype was seen only a few times. V was pared by 5 bases and J by 3 bases, with 8 bases of the junction left unmatched. The CDR3 runs 17 residues. Germline V gene data show CDR1 as MNHEY and CDR2 as SMNVEV (reference sequence). The receptor's source is a man in his fifties who received an inactivated influenza vaccine. Sample: PBMCs from blood, taken roughly 5 days after vaccination. This chain joins TRBV27 and TRBJ2-1, with TRBD2 matching over 12 bases. The CDR3 loop is CASSLPKTSGSYNEQFF. Written as DNA, the CDR3 is TGTGCCAGCAGTCTGCCAAAGACTAGCGGGAGCTACAATGAGCAGTTCTTC.